This TCR beta chain was obtained from a study of blood T cell repertoires in COVID-19. On the study more broadly: PBMCs, B-cell-depleted T cells, or T cells provided the cDNA or gDNA that made up the material.

TCRdb keeps only in-frame clones here, not all; method: immunoSEQ multiplex PCR. The sample gives about 140,000 clones, approximately 80% of which show up once; over 7.5% is in the top ten. Sample: peripheral blood. This TCR was recovered from a woman aged 80 or over in a cohort sampled during active or convalescent COVID-19.

CDR3 DNA sequence: TGCGCCAGCAGCCCGTCGGTCCAGACCCAGTACTTC. Amino acids: CASSPSVQTQYF. The chain combines TRBV5-1 with TRBJ2-5; no definite D call. Trimming pared 4 bases from V and 6 bases from J, leaving 10 bases between. This CDR3 comprises 12 residues. CDR1 and CDR2 from the germline V gene are SGHRS and YFSETQ. The full variable domain, with the rest looked up from reference TRBV5-1 and TRBJ2-5, is KAGVTQTPRYLIKTRGQQVTLSCSPISGHRSVSWYQQTPGQGLQFLFEYFSETQRNKGNFPGRFSGRQFSNSRSEMNVSTLELGDSALYLCASSPSVQTQYFGPGTRLLVL.